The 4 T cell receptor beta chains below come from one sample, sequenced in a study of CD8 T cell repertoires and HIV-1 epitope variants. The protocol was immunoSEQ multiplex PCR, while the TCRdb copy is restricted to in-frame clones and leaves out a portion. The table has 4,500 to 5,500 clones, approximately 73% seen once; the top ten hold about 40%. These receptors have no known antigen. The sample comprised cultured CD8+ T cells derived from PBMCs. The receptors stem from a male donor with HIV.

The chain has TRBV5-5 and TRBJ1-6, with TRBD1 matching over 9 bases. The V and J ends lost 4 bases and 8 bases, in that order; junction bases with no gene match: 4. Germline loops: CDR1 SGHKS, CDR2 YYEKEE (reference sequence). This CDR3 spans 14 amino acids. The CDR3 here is CASSPWTGDSPLHF. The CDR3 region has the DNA TGTGCCAGCAGCCCGTGGACAGGGGATTCACCCCTCCACTTT.

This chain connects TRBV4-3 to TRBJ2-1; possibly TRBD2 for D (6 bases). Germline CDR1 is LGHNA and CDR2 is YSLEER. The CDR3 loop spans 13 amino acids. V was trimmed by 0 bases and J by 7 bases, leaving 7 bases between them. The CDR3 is CASSQDGGNEQFF. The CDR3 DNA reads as TGCGCCAGCAGCCAAGATGGAGGGAATGAGCAGTTCTTC.

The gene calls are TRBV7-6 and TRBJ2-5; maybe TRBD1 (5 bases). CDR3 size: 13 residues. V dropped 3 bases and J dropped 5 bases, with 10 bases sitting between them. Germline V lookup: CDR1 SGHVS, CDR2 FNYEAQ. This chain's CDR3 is CASSFRDGETQYF. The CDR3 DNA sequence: TGTGCCAGCAGCTTCAGGGATGGGGAGACCCAGTACTTC.

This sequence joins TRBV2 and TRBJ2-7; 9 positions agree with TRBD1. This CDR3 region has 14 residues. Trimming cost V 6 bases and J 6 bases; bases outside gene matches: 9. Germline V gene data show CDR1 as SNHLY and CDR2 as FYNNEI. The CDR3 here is CASSARDRVGEQYF. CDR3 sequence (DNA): TGTGCCAGCAGCGCCCGGGACAGGGTAGGCGAGCAGTACTTC. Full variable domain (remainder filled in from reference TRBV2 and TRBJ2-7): EPEVTQTPSHQVTQMGQEVILRCVPISNHLYFYWYRQILGQKVEFLVSFYNNEISEKSEIFDDQFSVERPDGSNFTLKIRSTKLEDSAMYFCASSARDRVGEQYFGPGTRLTVT.